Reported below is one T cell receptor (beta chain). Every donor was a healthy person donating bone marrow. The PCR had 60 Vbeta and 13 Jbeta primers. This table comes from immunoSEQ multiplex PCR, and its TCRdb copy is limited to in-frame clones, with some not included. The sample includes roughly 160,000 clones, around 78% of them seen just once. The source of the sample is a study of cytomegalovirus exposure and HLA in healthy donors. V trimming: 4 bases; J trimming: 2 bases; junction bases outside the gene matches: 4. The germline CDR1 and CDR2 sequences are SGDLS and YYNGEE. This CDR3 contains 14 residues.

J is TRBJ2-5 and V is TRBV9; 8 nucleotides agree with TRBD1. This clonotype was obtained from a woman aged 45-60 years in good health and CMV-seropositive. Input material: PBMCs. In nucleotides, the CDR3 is TGTGCCAGCAGCCCTACAGGGGGTCAAGAGACCCAGTACTTC. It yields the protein CASSPTGGQETQYF.